The 20 T cell receptor beta chains below all came from one sample that was sequenced in a study of T-cell memory formation after mild COVID-19. Each CDR3 protein gets one entry after TCRdb re-called the 5' RACE reads with MiXCR. The data contain hundreds of thousands of distinct CDR3 sequences, less than 25% of them singletons. Sequences were obtained from PBMCs or a T cell subset sorted from them (not recorded which). The receptors stem from a man younger than 30 who had mild COVID-19 (a few samples of this study predate the infection). Cell type and time point are not known.

This rearrangement joins TRBV29-1 to TRBJ2-5; the match to TRBD1 covers 9 bases. Germline V gives CDR1 SQVTM, CDR2 ANQGSEA. Losses at the gene ends were 7 bases for V and 5 bases for J; bases not matched to a gene: 8. The CDR3 has 13 amino acids. CDR3 nucleotide sequence: TGCAGCGCGGACAGGGGCCAGTGGGAGACCCAGTACTTC. It specifies CSADRGQWETQYF. The full variable domain, rest sourced from reference TRBV29-1 and TRBJ2-5, is SAVISQKPSRDICQRGTSLTIQCQVDSQVTMMFWYRQQPGQSLTLIATANQGSEATYESGFVIDKFPISRPNLTFSTLTVSNMSPEDSSIYLCSADRGQWETQYFGPGTRLLVL.

The chain employs TRBV7-9 and TRBJ1-2, with 7 bases aligning to TRBD1. The CDR3 has 13 amino acids. Trimming took 5 bases from V and 7 from J; bases not matched to a gene: 7. Germline V gene sequence: CDR1 SEHNR, CDR2 FQNEAQ (reference sequence). In nucleotides, the CDR3 is TGTGCCAGCAGCACCAGGGGGTTTCGTGGCTACACCTTC. This sequence encodes CASSTRGFRGYTF. The full variable domain, with the rest looked up from reference TRBV7-9 and TRBJ1-2, is DTGVSQNPRHKITKRGQNVTFRCDPISEHNRLYWYRQTLGQGPEFLTYFQNEAQLEKSRLLSDRFSAERPKGSFSTLEIQRTEQGDSAMYLCASSTRGFRGYTFGSGTRLTVV.

Note on this clonotype: Relative to the germline gene, one junction end is altered; a read error may explain this. The V and J genes are TRBV3-1 and TRBJ2-5; no definite D call. CDR3 length: 14 residues. CDR1 and CDR2 (germline): LGHDT, YNNKEL (reference sequence). The CDR3 loop is CASSHLSGQETKYF. The CDR3 nucleotides are TGTGCCAGCAGCCACCTTTCAGGCCAAGAGACCAAGTACTTC.

This clonotype was found a few times. The chain combines TRBV7-7 with TRBJ2-5; a weak D match, TRBD1 (6 bases). Germline values: CDR1 SSHAT, CDR2 FNYEAQ (reference sequence). The CDR3 length is 15 residues. The germline V and J ends were trimmed by 0 bases and 5 bases, with 13 bases remaining between them. The CDR3 DNA follows: TGTGCCAGCAGCTTAGCTGCAGGGGCGGTGGAGACCCAGTACTTC. This sequence encodes CASSLAAGAVETQYF.

This clonotype was seen many times. The chain is built from TRBV5-1 and TRBJ2-5; D is ambiguous. There are 15 residues in the CDR3. Per the germline V gene, CDR1 is SGHRS and CDR2 is YFSETQ. V gave up 4 bases and J gave up 2 bases, with 15 bases separating them. The CDR3 DNA reads as TGCGCCAGCAGCCCTGAAGTGGACGGGCAAGAGACCCAGTACTTC. Encoded protein: CASSPEVDGQETQYF. The whole variable domain, filled in from reference TRBV5-1 and TRBJ2-5, reads KAGVTQTPRYLIKTRGQQVTLSCSPISGHRSVSWYQQTPGQGLQFLFEYFSETQRNKGNFPGRFSGRQFSNSRSEMNVSTLELGDSALYLCASSPEVDGQETQYFGPGTRLLVL.

V gene TRBV24-1 combines with J gene TRBJ2-6, with TRBD2 matching 8 bases. CDR1 KGHDR and CDR2 SFDVKD come from the germline V gene. The length of the CDR3 is 17 residues. Trimming cost V 3 bases and J 1 base; bases outside gene matches: 4. The CDR3 is CATSDREGPSGANVLTF. CDR3 DNA: TGTGCCACCAGTGATCGGGAGGGCCCGTCTGGGGCCAACGTCCTGACTTTC.

This sequence joins TRBV12-3 or TRBV12-4 and TRBJ1-6; D is undetermined. CDR3 length: 16 amino acids. V lost 3 bases, J lost 7 bases, and 16 bases lay in between. DNA of the CDR3: TGTGCCAGCAGTTTCCGACCGACAACCGCAAATTCACCCCTCCACTTT. Translating it yields CASSFRPTTANSPLHF.

The genes are TRBV29-1 and TRBJ2-7, with D possibly TRBD2 on 6 matching bases. The CDR3 extends over 13 amino acids. Per the germline V gene, CDR1 is SQVTM and CDR2 is ANQGSEA. V lost 6 bases and J lost 0, with 12 bases in between. The CDR3, as DNA: TGCAGCGTGGCTAGCGTAAGCTCCTACGAGCAGTACTTC. This codes for CSVASVSSYEQYF.

The CDR3 DNA reads as TGTGCCAGCAGTGACAGGCTTCCCCATGGCTACACCTTC. Its translation is CASSDRLPHGYTF. V and J are TRBV6-1 and TRBJ1-2; D gene uncertain. This CDR3 spans 13 amino acids. Germline V gene lookup returns CDR1 MNHNS and CDR2 SASEGT. Trimming stripped 3 bases from V and 6 bases from J, with 11 bases between.

The chain employs TRBV28 and TRBJ2-5, with TRBD1 matching 8 bases. CDR3 length: 14 amino acids. V was clipped by 4 bases and J by 5 bases; unmatched bases: 6. Germline CDR1 MDHEN, CDR2 SYDVKM. CDR3 in DNA: TGTGCCAGCAGTTCGGGACAGGCTCGGGAGACCCAGTACTTC. Amino acid sequence: CASSSGQARETQYF.

The V gene is TRBV10-3, the J gene TRBJ1-1; the D is unclear. Deletions cut 10 bases from V and 1 base from J, with 13 bases between. CDR1 and CDR2 (germline): ENHRY, SYGVKD. This CDR3 contains 13 residues. In nucleotides, the CDR3 is TGTGCCACCCAAGGGCAGTCGAACACTGAAGCTTTCTTT. It translates to CATQGQSNTEAFF.

This clonotype was counted only a few times. The V call is TRBV4-3, the J call TRBJ2-1; 7 bases are shared with TRBD2. The CDR3 runs 15 residues. The trim removed 1 base at V and 7 bases at J, leaving 7 bases unmatched. The germline gives CDR1 LGHNA, CDR2 YSLEER. The CDR3 DNA sequence: TGCGCCAGCAGCCAAGGGGGCCTAGCGGCTAATGAGCAGTTCTTC. Translation gives CASSQGGLAANEQFF.

This clonotype has only a few counts. The rearrangement uses TRBV12-3 or TRBV12-4 and TRBJ2-1; 12 nucleotides match TRBD1. The CDR3 totals 15 residues. V lost 5 bases and J lost 7; bases outside the gene matches: 6. The CDR3 DNA sequence: TGTGCCAGCAGTCATATGGGACAGGGGGCTAATGAGCAGTTCTTC. Its translation: CASSHMGQGANEQFF.

This clonotype occurred a few times. The chain has TRBV4-1 and TRBJ2-7; no firm D call. This CDR3 has 13 amino acids. The V gene lost 0 bases and the J gene lost 6 bases, with 9 bases spanning the gap. Germline CDR1 and CDR2: MGHRA and YSYEKL. The CDR3 sequence is CASSQEITAEQYF. The CDR3 region has the DNA TGCGCCAGCAGCCAAGAAATTACGGCCGAGCAGTACTTC.

This clonotype was recorded at least ten times. The V and J genes are TRBV11-2 and TRBJ1-5; 7 bases line up with TRBD1. This CDR3 comprises 15 residues. V lost 6 bases to trimming and J lost 5 bases; unmatched junction nucleotides: 10. The V gene's germline CDR1 is SGHAT and CDR2 FQNNGV. The CDR3 sequence is CASSSRGGQHQPQHF. The CDR3 region has the DNA TGTGCCAGCAGTTCCCGGGGGGGACAGCATCAGCCCCAGCATTTT.

This clonotype came up a few times. The rearrangement uses TRBV10-3 and TRBJ2-7; D is ambiguous. The germline V gene has CDR1 ENHRY and CDR2 SYGVKD. The CDR3 consists of 13 residues. The V end lost 3 bases, the J end lost 4 bases, and 10 bases lay between the germline ends. For the CDR3, the DNA is TGTGCCATCAGTGACAAGCTATCGTACGAGCAGTACTTC. It encodes CAISDKLSYEQYF.

This chain connects TRBV27 to TRBJ2-3, with 10 positions matching TRBD1. The ends lost 4 bases at V and 3 bases at J; junction bases unmatched: 4. CDR1 is MNHEY, CDR2 SMNVEV, per germline (reference sequence). The CDR3 covers 15 residues. The CDR3 loop reads CASSSPGQGTDTQYF. The CDR3 DNA follows: TGTGCCAGCAGTTCTCCGGGACAGGGGACAGATACGCAGTATTTT.

This clonotype was seen a handful of times. The J gene is TRBJ2-5, the V gene TRBV6-6, with D perhaps given as TRBD1 or TRBD2 (5 bases each). CDR3 size: 16 residues. The germline V gene has CDR1 MNHNY and CDR2 SVGAGI (reference sequence). The V gene lost 6 bases and the J gene lost 0 bases, with 17 bases spanning the gap. In DNA, the CDR3 is TGTGCCAGCAGATACGACGGGACGGCTGACCAAGAGACCCAGTACTTC. It translates to CASRYDGTADQETQYF.

At least ten counts were recorded for this clonotype. This rearrangement joins TRBV7-9 to TRBJ2-1, with 7 bases identical to TRBD1. CDR1 is SEHNR and CDR2 is FQNEAQ in the germline V gene (reference sequence). The CDR3 length is 16 residues. V was clipped by 1 base and J by 3 bases; unmatched bases: 6. The CDR3 loop reads CASSLEGTAFYNEQFF. In DNA, the CDR3 is TGTGCCAGCAGCTTAGAGGGGACAGCTTTCTACAATGAGCAGTTCTTC.

The gene calls are TRBV9 and TRBJ2-5; D gene unclear. The CDR3 spans 15 residues. The V and J ends lost 0 bases and 5 bases respectively, with 14 bases between them. CDR1 and CDR2 from the germline V gene are SGDLS and YYNGEE. The CDR3 DNA sequence: TGTGCCAGCAGCGTAGTCCCAGGCTACCTCGAGACCCAGTACTTC. Protein: CASSVVPGYLETQYF.